The present T cell receptor (beta chain) was sequenced within a study of T cells in Graves' hyperthyroidism and ophthalmopathy. Findings and limits, study-wide: Within blood appeared most thyroid clonotypes that had expanded above 0.001.

V lost 5 bases to trimming and J lost 5 bases; unmatched junction nucleotides: 10. The CDR3 loop spans 17 amino acids. Germline V gives CDR1 MNHEY, CDR2 SVGAGI. This clonotype was counted between two and nine times. Its antigen is still unknown. Amplification yielded TCR beta CDR3 regions, with RNA transcripts as the source. The HTBI primer set was used in a first-round RT-PCR of the TCR CDR3. From the multiplex PCR reads, TCRdb called clonotypes with MiXCR, one entry per CDR3 protein. The sample lists about 350,000 distinct CDR3 sequences, roughly 18% occurring once. Sequenced sample: blood. The chain links TRBV6-5 to TRBJ2-5; 14 bases are a match to TRBD2. The sequence was collected from a woman aged 35 to 49 with Graves' ophthalmopathy. CDR3 sequence reads: CASSLLGLAGGQETQYF. CDR3 bases: TGTGCCAGCAGTCTTCTCGGACTAGCGGGAGGCCAGGAGACCCAGTACTTC.